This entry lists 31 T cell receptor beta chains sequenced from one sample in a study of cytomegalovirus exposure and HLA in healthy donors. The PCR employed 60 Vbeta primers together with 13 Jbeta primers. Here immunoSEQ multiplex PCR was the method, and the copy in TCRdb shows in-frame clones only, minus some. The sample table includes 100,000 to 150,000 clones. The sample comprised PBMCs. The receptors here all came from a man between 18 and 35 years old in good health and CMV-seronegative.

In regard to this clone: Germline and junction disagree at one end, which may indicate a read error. This CDR3 reads CASSSGRTGRTGELFF. For the CDR3, the DNA is TGTGCTAGCAGCTCCGGGCGGACAGGGAGAACCGGGGAGCTGTTTTTT. This chain connects TRBV7-7 to TRBJ2-2, with 8 bases aligning to TRBD1. Germline assignment: CDR1 SSHAT and CDR2 FNYEAQ (reference sequence). CDR3 length: 16 amino acids. Combining the CDR3 with reference TRBV7-7 and TRBJ2-2 gives the whole variable domain GAGVSQSPRYKVTKRGQDVTLRCDPISSHATLYWYQQALGQGPEFLTYFNYEAQPDKSGLPSDRFSAERPEGSISTLTIQRTEQRDSAMYRCASSSGRTGRTGELFFGEGSRLTVL.

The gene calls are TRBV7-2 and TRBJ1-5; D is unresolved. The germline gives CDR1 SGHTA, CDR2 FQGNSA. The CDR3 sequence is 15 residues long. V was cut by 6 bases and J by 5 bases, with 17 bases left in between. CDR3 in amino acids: CASRPQAGSDQPQHF. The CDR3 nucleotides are TGTGCCAGCAGACCTCAAGCGGGTTCGGATCAGCCCCAGCATTTT.

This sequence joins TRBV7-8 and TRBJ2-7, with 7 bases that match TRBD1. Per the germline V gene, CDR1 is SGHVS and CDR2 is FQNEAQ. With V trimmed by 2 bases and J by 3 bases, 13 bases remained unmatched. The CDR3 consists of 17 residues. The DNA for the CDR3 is TGTGCCAGCAGCTTACTGCCTCACGGGACAGTAGGCTACGAGCAGTACTTC. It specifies CASSLLPHGTVGYEQYF. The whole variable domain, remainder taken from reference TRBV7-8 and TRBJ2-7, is GAGVSQSPRYKVAKRGQDVALRCDPISGHVSLFWYQQALGQGPEFLTYFQNEAQLDKSGLPSDRFFAERPEGSVSTLKIQRTQQEDSAVYLCASSLLPHGTVGYEQYFGPGTRLTVT.

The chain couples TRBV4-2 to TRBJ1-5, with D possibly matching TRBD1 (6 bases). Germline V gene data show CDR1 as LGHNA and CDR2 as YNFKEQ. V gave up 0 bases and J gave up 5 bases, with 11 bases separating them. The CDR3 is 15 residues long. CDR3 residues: CASSQDGAGDQPQHF. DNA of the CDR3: TGTGCCAGCAGCCAAGATGGGGCAGGGGATCAGCCCCAGCATTTT.

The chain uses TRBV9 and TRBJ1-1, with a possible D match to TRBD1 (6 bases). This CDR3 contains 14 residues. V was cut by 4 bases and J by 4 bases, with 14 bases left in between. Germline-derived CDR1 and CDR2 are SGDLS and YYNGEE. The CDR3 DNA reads TGTGCCAGCAGCCCGGAGGTAGGGGGCACTGAAGCTTTCTTT. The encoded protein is CASSPEVGGTEAFF.

The CDR3 nucleotides are TGTGCCAGCAGTGAAATGGGATCCATGCGGAGGCACGAGCAGTACTTC. Translating it yields CASSEMGSMRRHEQYF. This chain uses TRBV2 with TRBJ2-7, with D perhaps TRBD2 (5 bases). The CDR3 contains 16 residues. V gave up 2 bases and J gave up 5 bases, with 19 bases separating them. Germline V gene lookup returns CDR1 SNHLY and CDR2 FYNNEI.

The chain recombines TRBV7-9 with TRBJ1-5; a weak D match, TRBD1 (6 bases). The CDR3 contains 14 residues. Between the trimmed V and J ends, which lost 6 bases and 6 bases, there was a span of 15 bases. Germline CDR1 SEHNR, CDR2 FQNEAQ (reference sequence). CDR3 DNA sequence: TGTGCCAGCAGTTCGGGGGGCTTCGGTCAGCCCCAGCATTTT. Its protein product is CASSSGGFGQPQHF.

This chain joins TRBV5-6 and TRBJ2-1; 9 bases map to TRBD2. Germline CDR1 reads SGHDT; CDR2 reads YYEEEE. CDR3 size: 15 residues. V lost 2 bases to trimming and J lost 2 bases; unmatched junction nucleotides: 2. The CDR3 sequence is CASSLLAGPYNEQFF. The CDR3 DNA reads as TGTGCCAGCAGCTTACTAGCGGGTCCCTACAATGAGCAGTTCTTC.

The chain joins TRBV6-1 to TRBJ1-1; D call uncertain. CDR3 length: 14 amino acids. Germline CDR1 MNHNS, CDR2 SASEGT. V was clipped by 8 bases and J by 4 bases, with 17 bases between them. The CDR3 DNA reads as TGTGCCAGCGTTTTTGAAAGAGGAGGCACTGAAGCTTTCTTT. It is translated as CASVFERGGTEAFF.

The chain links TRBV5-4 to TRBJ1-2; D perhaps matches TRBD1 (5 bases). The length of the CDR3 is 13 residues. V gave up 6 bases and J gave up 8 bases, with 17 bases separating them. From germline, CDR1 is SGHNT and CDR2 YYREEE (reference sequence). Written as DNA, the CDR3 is TGTGCCAGCACACGACAAGAAGGGGCGGGCTACACCTTC. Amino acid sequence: CASTRQEGAGYTF.

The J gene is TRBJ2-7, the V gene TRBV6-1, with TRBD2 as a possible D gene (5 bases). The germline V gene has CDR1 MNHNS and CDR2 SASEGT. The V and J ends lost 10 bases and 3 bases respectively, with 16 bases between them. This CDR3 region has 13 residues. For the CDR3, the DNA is TGTGCCACCGGCCGGGGAGACAACTACGAGCAGTACTTC. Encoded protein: CATGRGDNYEQYF.

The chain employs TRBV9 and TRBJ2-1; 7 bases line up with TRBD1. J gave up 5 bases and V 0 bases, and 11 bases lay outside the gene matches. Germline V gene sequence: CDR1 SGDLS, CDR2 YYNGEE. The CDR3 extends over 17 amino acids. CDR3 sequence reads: CASSVGDTGTVNNEQFF. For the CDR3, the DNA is TGTGCCAGCAGCGTAGGGGACACCGGGACAGTTAACAATGAGCAGTTCTTC. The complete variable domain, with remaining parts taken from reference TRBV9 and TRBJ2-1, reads DSGVTQTPKHLITATGQRVTLRCSPRSGDLSVYWYQQSLDQGLQFLIQYYNGEERAKGNILERFSAQQFPDLHSELNLSSLELGDSALYFCASSVGDTGTVNNEQFFGPGTRLTVL.

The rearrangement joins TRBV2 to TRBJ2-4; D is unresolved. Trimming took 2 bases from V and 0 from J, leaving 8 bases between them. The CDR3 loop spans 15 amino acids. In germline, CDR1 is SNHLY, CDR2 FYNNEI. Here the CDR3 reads CASSENELAKNIQYF. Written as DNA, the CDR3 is TGTGCCAGCAGTGAAAACGAACTAGCCAAAAACATTCAGTACTTC.

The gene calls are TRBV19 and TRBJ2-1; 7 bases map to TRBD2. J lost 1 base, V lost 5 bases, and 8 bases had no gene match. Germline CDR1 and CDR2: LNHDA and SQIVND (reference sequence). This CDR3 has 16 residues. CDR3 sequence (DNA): TGTGCCAGTAGTGCCCTAGCCGGGGGGTCCTACAATGAGCAGTTCTTC. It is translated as CASSALAGGSYNEQFF.

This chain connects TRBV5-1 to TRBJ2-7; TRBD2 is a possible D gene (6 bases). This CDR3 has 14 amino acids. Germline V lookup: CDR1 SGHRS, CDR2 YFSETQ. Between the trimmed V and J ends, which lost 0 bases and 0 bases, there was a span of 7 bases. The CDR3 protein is CASSLAGSSYEQYF. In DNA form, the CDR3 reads TGCGCCAGCAGCTTGGCCGGGAGCTCCTACGAGCAGTACTTC.

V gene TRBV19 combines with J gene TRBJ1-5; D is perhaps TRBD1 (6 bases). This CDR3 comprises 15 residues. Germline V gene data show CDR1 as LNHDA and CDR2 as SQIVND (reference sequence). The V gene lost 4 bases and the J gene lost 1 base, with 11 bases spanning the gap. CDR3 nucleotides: TGTGCCAGTAGTAGGTGGACAGCCAGCAATCAGCCCCAGCATTTT. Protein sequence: CASSRWTASNQPQHF.

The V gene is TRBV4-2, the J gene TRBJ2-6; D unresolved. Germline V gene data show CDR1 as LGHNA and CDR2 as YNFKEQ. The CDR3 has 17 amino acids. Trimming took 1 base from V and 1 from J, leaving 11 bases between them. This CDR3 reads CASSQAAQISGANVLTF. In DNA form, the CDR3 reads TGTGCCAGCAGCCAAGCTGCACAGATTTCTGGGGCCAACGTCCTGACTTTC.

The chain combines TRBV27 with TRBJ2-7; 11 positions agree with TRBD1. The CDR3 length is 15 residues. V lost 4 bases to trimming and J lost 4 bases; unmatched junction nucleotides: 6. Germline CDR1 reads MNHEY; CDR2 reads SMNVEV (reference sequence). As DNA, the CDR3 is TGTGCCAGCAGTTCCGGGACAGGGGGAAGGTACGAGCAGTACTTC. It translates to CASSSGTGGRYEQYF.

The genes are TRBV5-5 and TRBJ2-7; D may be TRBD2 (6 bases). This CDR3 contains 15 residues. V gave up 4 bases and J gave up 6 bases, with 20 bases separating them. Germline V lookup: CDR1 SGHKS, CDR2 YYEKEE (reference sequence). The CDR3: CASSRGPLKAGEQYF. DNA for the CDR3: TGTGCCAGCAGCAGGGGACCCCTCAAAGCGGGCGAGCAGTACTTC.

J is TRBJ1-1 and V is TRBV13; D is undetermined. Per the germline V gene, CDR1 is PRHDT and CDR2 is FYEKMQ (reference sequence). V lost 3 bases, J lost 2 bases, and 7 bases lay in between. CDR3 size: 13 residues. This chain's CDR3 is CASSFGENTEAFF. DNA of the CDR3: TGTGCCAGCAGCTTCGGGGAAAACACTGAAGCTTTCTTT.

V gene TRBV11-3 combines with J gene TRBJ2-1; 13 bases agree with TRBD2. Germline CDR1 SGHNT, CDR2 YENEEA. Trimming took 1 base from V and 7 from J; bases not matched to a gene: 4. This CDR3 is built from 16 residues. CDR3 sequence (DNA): TGTGCCAGCAGCTTAGGACTAGCGGGGGGTTGGAATGAGCAGTTCTTC. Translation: CASSLGLAGGWNEQFF. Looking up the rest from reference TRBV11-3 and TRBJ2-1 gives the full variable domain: EAGVVQSPRYKIIEKKQPVAFWCNPISGHNTLYWYLQNLGQGPELLIRYENEEAVDDSQLPKDRFSAERLKGVDSTLKIQPAELGDSAVYLCASSLGLAGGWNEQFFGPGTRLTVL.

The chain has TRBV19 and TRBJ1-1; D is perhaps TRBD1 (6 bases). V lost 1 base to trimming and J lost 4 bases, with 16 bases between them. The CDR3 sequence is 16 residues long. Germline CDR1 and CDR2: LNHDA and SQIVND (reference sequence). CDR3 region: CASSIVTGRGGTEAFF. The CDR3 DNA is TGTGCCAGTAGTATAGTCACAGGGAGGGGGGGCACTGAAGCTTTCTTT.

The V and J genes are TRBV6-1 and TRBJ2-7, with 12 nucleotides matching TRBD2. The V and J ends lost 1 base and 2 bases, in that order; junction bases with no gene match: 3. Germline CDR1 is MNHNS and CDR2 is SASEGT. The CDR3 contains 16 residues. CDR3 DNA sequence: TGTGCCAGCAGTGAAGGACTAGCGGGGGTAACCTACGAGCAGTACTTC. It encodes CASSEGLAGVTYEQYF.

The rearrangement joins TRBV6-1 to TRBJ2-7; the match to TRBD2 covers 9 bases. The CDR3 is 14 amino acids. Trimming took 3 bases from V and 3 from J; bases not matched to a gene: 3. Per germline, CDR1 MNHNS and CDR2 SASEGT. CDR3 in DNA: TGTGCCAGCAGTGACGGACTAGCGTACTACGAGCAGTACTTC. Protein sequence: CASSDGLAYYEQYF.

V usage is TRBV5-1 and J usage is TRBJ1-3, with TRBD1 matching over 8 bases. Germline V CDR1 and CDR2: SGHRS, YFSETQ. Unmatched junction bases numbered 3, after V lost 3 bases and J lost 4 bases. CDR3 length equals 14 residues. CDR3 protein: CASSSTGEGNTIYF. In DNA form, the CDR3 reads TGCGCCAGCAGCTCGACAGGGGAAGGAAACACCATATATTTT.

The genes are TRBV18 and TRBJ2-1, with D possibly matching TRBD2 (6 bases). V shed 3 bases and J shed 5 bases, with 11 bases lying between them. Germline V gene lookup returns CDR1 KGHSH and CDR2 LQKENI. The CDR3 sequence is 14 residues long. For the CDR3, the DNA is TGTGCCAGCTCACCTAGCGGCCAAAACAATGAGCAGTTCTTC. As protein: CASSPSGQNNEQFF.

CDR3 sequence: CASSLVAGAYNEQFF. The CDR3 bases are TGCGCCAGCAGCTTGGTAGCGGGAGCCTACAATGAGCAGTTCTTC. The chain combines TRBV5-1 with TRBJ2-1, with 9 bases that match TRBD2. CDR1 is SGHRS, CDR2 YFSETQ, per germline. The CDR3 runs to 15 residues. V shed 0 bases and J 2 bases; nucleotides not matched to a gene: 0.

The CDR3 loop is CASSLSSSGYQETQYF. The CDR3 DNA sequence: TGTGCCAGCAGCTTGTCGTCTAGCGGATACCAAGAGACCCAGTACTTC. The genes are TRBV5-6 and TRBJ2-5, with TRBD2 matching 7 bases. CDR1 and CDR2 (germline): SGHDT, YYEEEE. The CDR3 has 16 amino acids. After removal of 1 base from V and 0 bases from J, the junction contained 6 bases not matched to a gene.

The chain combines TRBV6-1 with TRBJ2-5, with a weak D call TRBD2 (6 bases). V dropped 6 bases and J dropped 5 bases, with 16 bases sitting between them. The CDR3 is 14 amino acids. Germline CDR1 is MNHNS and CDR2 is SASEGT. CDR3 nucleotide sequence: TGTGCCAGCAGACGACAAGCTCGGGAGGAGACCCAGTACTTC. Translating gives CASRRQAREETQYF.

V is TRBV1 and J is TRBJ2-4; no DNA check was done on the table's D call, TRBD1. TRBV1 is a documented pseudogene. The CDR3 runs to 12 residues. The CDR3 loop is CTSSQAGPSCYF. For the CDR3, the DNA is TGCACCAGCAGCCAAGCTGGCCCTTCTTGCTACTTC.

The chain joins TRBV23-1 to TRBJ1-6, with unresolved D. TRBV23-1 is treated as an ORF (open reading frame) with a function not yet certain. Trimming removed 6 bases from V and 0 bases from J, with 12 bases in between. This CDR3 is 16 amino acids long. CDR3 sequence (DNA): TGCGCCAGCAGGCGGGGTCCAAGCTCCTATAATTCACCCCTCCACTTT. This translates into CASRRGPSSYNSPLHF.